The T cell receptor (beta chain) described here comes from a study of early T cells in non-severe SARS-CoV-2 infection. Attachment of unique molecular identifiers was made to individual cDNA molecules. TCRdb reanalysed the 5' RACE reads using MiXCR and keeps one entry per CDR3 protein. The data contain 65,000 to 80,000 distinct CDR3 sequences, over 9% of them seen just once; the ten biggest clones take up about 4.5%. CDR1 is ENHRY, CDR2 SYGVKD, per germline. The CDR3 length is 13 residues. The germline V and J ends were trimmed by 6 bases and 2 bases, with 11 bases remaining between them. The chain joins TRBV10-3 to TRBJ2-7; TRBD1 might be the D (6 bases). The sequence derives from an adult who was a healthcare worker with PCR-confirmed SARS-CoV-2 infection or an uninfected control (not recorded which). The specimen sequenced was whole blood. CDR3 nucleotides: TGTGCCATCAGACGGACAGAGACCTACGAGCAGTACTTC. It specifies CAIRRTETYEQYF.